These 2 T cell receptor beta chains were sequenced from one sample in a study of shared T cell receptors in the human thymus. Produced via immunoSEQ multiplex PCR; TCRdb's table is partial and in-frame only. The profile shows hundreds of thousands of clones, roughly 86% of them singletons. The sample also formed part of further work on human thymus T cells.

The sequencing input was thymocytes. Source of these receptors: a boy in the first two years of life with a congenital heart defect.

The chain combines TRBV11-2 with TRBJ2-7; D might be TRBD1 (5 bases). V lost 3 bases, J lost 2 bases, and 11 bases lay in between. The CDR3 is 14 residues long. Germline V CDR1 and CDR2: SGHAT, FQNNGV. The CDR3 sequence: CASSFQDNAYEQYF. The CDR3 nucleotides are TGTGCCAGCAGCTTCCAGGACAACGCCTACGAGCAGTACTTC.

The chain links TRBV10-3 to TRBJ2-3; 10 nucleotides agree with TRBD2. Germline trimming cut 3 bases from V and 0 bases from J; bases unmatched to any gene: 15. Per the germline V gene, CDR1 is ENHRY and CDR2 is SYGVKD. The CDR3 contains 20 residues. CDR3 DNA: TGTGCCATCAGTGATTGCTCGCTAGCGGGGGCGAGGAGGAGCACAGATACGCAGTATTTT. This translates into CAISDCSLAGARRSTDTQYF.